Listed below are T cell receptor beta chains from one sample, sequenced in a study of shared clonotypes between healthy human individuals. Clones were sequenced by immunoSEQ multiplex PCR, and TCRdb holds only the in-frame ones, with some missing. The sample yields 2 million to 3 million clones, 90% to 95% seen once. What was sequenced was naive CD4+ T cells sorted from blood. Receptors were obtained from a young man in good health. The CDR3 runs from the conserved cysteine through the conserved F or W. D genes are given only for firm matches. Some rows mark clone size as missing; the rest say once, few, many or name a class of expanded clone.

clone_size	v_call	d_call	j_call	cdr3_aa	cdr3_nt
NA	TRBV19	NA	TRBJ2-5	CASSKQRLQETQYF	TGTGCCAGTAGTAAACAAAGATTACAAGAGACCCAGTACTTC
NA	TRBV12-1	NA	TRBJ2-7	CASSFLWDHKSYEQYF	TGTGCCAGCAGCTTCCTGTGGGATCATAAATCCTACGAGCAGTACTTC
NA	TRBV9	TRBD1	TRBJ1-6	CASSKTGDNSPLHF	TGTGCCAGCAGCAAGACAGGGGATAATTCACCCCTCCACTTT
NA	TRBV7-2	NA	TRBJ2-7	CASSLTDYEQYF	TGTGCCAGCAGCCTGACAGATTACGAGCAGTACTTC
NA	TRBV6-6	TRBD1	TRBJ1-4	CASRKDREEKLFF	TGTGCCAGCAGAAAGGACAGGGAGGAAAAACTGTTTTTT
NA	TRBV19	TRBD2	TRBJ2-5	CASSTRGFQETQYF	TGTGCCAGTAGTACGCGGGGGTTCCAAGAGACCCAGTACTTC
NA	TRBV5-1	TRBD1	TRBJ2-1	CASSLAAGGKNEQFF	TGCGCCAGCAGCTTGGCGGCAGGGGGCAAGAATGAGCAGTTCTTC
once	TRBV19	TRBD2	TRBJ2-7	CASSIGAGARSEQYF	TGTGCCAGTAGTATTGGGGCGGGAGCAAGAAGCGAGCAGTACTTC
NA	TRBV11-2	NA	TRBJ1-1	CASSPSSTLNTEAFF	TGTGCCAGCAGCCCTTCGAGTACTCTGAACACTGAAGCTTTCTTT
NA	TRBV9	TRBD1	TRBJ1-1	CASSAGTEKAFF	TGTGCCAGCAGCGCAGGGACAGAAAAAGCTTTCTTT
NA	TRBV27	NA	TRBJ2-4	CASSPGTGKTSGLLAAKNIQYF	TGTGCCAGCAGCCCCGGGACAGGGAAGACTAGCGGGCTCCTGGCCGCCAAAAACATTCAGTACTTC
NA	TRBV6-5	TRBD1	TRBJ2-1	CASSYYGQGIGNEQFF	TGTGCCAGCAGTTACTATGGACAGGGGATAGGCAATGAGCAGTTCTTC
NA	TRBV10-1	NA	TRBJ2-1	CASSGGIGDPGVNEQFF	TGCGCCAGCAGTGGGGGGATAGGAGACCCAGGCGTCAATGAGCAGTTCTTC
NA	TRBV9	NA	TRBJ1-4	CASSVEGTFRGEKLFF	TGTGCCAGCAGCGTAGAAGGGACATTTCGTGGCGAAAAACTGTTTTTT
NA	TRBV18	NA	TRBJ1-1	CASSPGAREAFF	TGTGCCAGCTCACCGGGGGCGAGGGAAGCTTTCTTT
NA	TRBV7-2	NA	TRBJ2-7	CASSGHSLSSYEQYF	TGTGCCAGCAGCGGGCACTCCCTTAGCTCCTACGAGCAGTACTTC
NA	TRBV7-8	NA	TRBJ1-1	CASSLEGRGRKMNTEAFF	TGTGCCAGCAGCTTAGAAGGTCGGGGCAGAAAAATGAACACTGAAGCTTTCTTT
NA	TRBV11-2	TRBD1	TRBJ2-5	CASSFTGGRVGTQYF	TGTGCCAGCAGCTTCACAGGGGGACGCGTAGGGACCCAGTACTTC
NA	TRBV2	TRBD2	TRBJ2-1	CASSVLGGEYNEQFF	TGTGCCAGCAGTGTTTTGGGGGGGGAATACAATGAGCAGTTCTTC
NA	TRBV9	TRBD1	TRBJ2-5	CASSEGTGRETQYF	TGTGCCAGCAGCGAGGGGACAGGGAGGGAGACCCAGTACTTC
NA	TRBV10-2	TRBD2	TRBJ2-7	CASSGSGGLTYEQYF	TGCGCCAGCAGTGGGAGCGGGGGCCTAACCTACGAGCAGTACTTC
NA	TRBV7-9	NA	TRBJ1-2	CASSSRSNYGYTF	TGTGCCAGCAGCAGCAGGAGTAACTATGGCTACACCTTC
NA	TRBV19	NA	TRBJ1-3	CASSNGQLSGNTIYF	TGTGCCAGTAGTAATGGACAGCTCTCTGGAAACACCATATATTTT
NA	TRBV11-2	NA	TRBJ2-2	CASNAGTANTGELFF	TGTGCCAGCAACGCCGGGACGGCGAACACCGGGGAGCTGTTTTTT
NA	TRBV30	NA	TRBJ1-6	CAWSVQQLNSPLHF	TGTGCCTGGAGTGTACAACAGCTTAATTCACCCCTCCACTTT
NA	TRBV6-5	NA	TRBJ1-1	CASSYGGRTGTEAFF	TGTGCCAGCAGTTACGGGGGCCGGACGGGCACTGAAGCTTTCTTT
NA	TRBV7-2	TRBD1	TRBJ2-5	CASSFGQGEYQETQYF	TGTGCCAGCAGCTTCGGACAGGGGGAATACCAAGAGACCCAGTACTTC
NA	TRBV4-1	TRBD1	TRBJ1-2	CASSQERTGLTYGYTF	TGCGCCAGCAGCCAAGAGAGGACAGGACTAACCTATGGCTACACCTTC
NA	TRBV7-2	NA	TRBJ2-5	CASSPQAFPQETQYF	TGTGCCAGCAGTCCTCAAGCTTTCCCCCAAGAGACCCAGTACTTC
NA	TRBV10-3	TRBD1	TRBJ2-7	CATSRTGGYEQYF	TGTGCCACCTCAAGGACAGGGGGCTACGAGCAGTACTTC
NA	TRBV7-9	NA	TRBJ2-7	CASSLGDWTAYEQYF	TGTGCCAGCAGCTTAGGGGACTGGACAGCCTACGAGCAGTACTTC
NA	TRBV9	NA	TRBJ1-3	CASSVGSAGNTIYF	TGTGCCAGCAGCGTAGGGTCTGCGGGAAACACCATATATTTT
NA	TRBV11-2	NA	TRBJ2-1	CASSRPGPQRNEQFF	TGTGCCAGCAGCCGGCCAGGGCCCCAACGCAATGAGCAGTTCTTC
NA	TRBV19	NA	TRBJ2-7	CASSIGTTYEQYF	TGTGCCAGTAGTATTGGGACCACCTACGAGCAGTACTTC
NA	TRBV7-9	TRBD1	TRBJ2-7	CASSLSGQGNEQYF	TGTGCCAGCAGCTTATCGGGACAGGGGAACGAGCAGTACTTC
NA	TRBV15	NA	TRBJ1-5	CATSREGDPSNQPQHF	TGTGCCACCAGCAGAGAAGGGGACCCGAGCAATCAGCCCCAGCATTTT
NA	TRBV5-5	TRBD2	TRBJ2-5	CASSLLAGAETQYF	TGTGCCAGCAGCTTGTTAGCGGGAGCTGAGACCCAGTACTTC
NA	TRBV30	NA	TRBJ1-4	CAWNPGGGRGKLFF	TGTGCCTGGAACCCCGGGGGAGGGCGGGGAAAACTGTTTTTT
once	TRBV28	TRBD1	TRBJ2-7	CASSIGTGPYEQYF	TGTGCCAGCAGTATCGGGACAGGCCCCTACGAGCAGTACTTC
NA	TRBV6-1	NA	TRBJ1-1	CASTTGLRGTEAFF	TGTGCCAGCACCACAGGGCTTCGGGGCACTGAAGCTTTCTTT
NA	TRBV7-2	NA	TRBJ2-5	CASSLVSYLRQETQYF	TGTGCCAGCAGCTTAGTTTCCTACTTAAGACAAGAGACCCAGTACTTC
NA	TRBV5-4	TRBD2	TRBJ2-2	CASSHLTSGGAGELFF	TGTGCCAGCAGCCATCTGACTAGCGGGGGGGCCGGGGAGCTGTTTTTT
NA	TRBV6-1	NA	TRBJ1-1	CASRRETGIAFF	TGTGCCAGCAGGAGGGAAACCGGGATTGCTTTCTTT
NA	TRBV19	TRBD1	TRBJ2-7	CASSARGDRSSYEQYF	TGTGCCAGTAGTGCTCGAGGGGACAGGAGCTCCTACGAGCAGTACTTC
NA	TRBV18	TRBD2	TRBJ2-3	CASSPGLAGAATDTQYF	TGTGCCAGCTCACCGGGACTAGCGGGGGCCGCCACAGATACGCAGTATTTT
NA	TRBV2	TRBD1	TRBJ1-6	CASSFAMDRSSPLHF	TGTGCCAGCAGTTTCGCTATGGACAGGAGTTCACCCCTCCACTTT
NA	TRBV10-3	NA	TRBJ1-2	CAISELEGTVGYTF	TGTGCCATCAGTGAGTTAGAGGGAACAGTCGGCTACACCTTC
NA	TRBV5-1	NA	TRBJ2-6	CASSSGTSGANVLTF	TGCGCCAGCAGCTCAGGGACTTCTGGGGCCAACGTCCTGACTTTC
NA	TRBV11-2	TRBD2	TRBJ2-5	CASSLRSTSGGIEETQYF	TGTGCCAGCAGCTTAAGGAGTACTAGCGGGGGGATAGAGGAGACCCAGTACTTC
once	TRBV23-1	NA	TRBJ2-7	CASSQIVTDHYEQYF	TGCGCCAGCAGTCAAATAGTGACAGATCACTACGAGCAGTACTTC
NA	TRBV28	NA	TRBJ2-7	CASSLGTRLRYYEQYF	TGTGCCAGCAGTTTGGGAACAAGGCTCCGCTACTACGAGCAGTACTTC
NA	TRBV10-3	TRBD2	TRBJ2-7	CAIRGTSGFAEQYF	TGTGCCATCAGAGGGACTAGCGGGTTCGCCGAGCAGTACTTC
once	TRBV10-3	TRBD2	TRBJ2-3	CATGPGLANTDTQYF	TGTGCCACCGGACCGGGACTAGCGAACACAGATACGCAGTATTTT